This TCR beta chain was documented in a study of post-analysis software for immune sequencing data. Study summary: Relapsing-remitting, secondary progressive and progressive-relapsing multiple sclerosis courses were included. Regarding the study as a whole: With F measure, samples from one preparation batch clustered together strongly. Normalized Chao1 diversity was significantly lower in multiple sclerosis patients than in controls. TRBV5-6, TRBV5-1 and TRBV20-1 were among roughly five TRBV segments more frequent in patients than controls.

The TCR beta cDNA libraries contained unique molecular identifiers. Around 500,000 cDNA molecules were obtained per 1 to 10 million input T cells. TCRdb used MiXCR to reprocess the PCR reads, holding one entry per CDR3 protein. The sample has about 620,000 distinct CDR3 sequences, roughly two fifths seen once. Germline V gene lookup returns CDR1 SGHRS and CDR2 YFSETQ. Trimming left V 4 bases short and J 3 bases short, with 10 bases between. The CDR3 length is 13 residues. This clonotype was recorded only once. Its specificity is unknown. Sequencing used blood. J is TRBJ1-1 and V is TRBV5-1; TRBD1 might be the D (5 bases). The sequence was collected from a girl between 10 and 17 years old with multiple sclerosis. CDR3 in amino acids: CASSEGTDTEAFF. CDR3 DNA: TGCGCCAGCAGCGAGGGGACGGACACTGAAGCTTTCTTT.